The 9 T cell receptor beta chains presented below share a single source sample, sequenced in a study of graft-versus-host responses after intestinal transplantation. Libraries were prepared by immunoSEQ multiplex PCR; TCRdb keeps only in-frame clonotypes and omits some of them. The sample includes 60,000 or so clones, about 90% of them seen just once. Here the sequenced sample was PBMCs, taken around 120 days after intestinal transplantation. The receptors come from a human patient who received an intestinal transplant, so some T cells may come from the graft donor.

The chain joins TRBV13 to TRBJ2-3, with no clear D. The CDR3 is made up of 14 amino acids. CDR1 and CDR2 from the germline V gene are PRHDT and FYEKMQ (reference sequence). V was pared by 3 bases and J by 0 bases, with 7 bases between. The CDR3 nucleotides are TGTGCCAGCAGCTTGTTTGAGAGCACAGATACGCAGTATTTT. It specifies CASSLFESTDTQYF. The variable domain in full, with the rest retrieved from reference TRBV13 and TRBJ2-3, is AAGVIQSPRHLIKEKRETATLKCYPIPRHDTVYWYQQGPGQDPQFLISFYEKMQSDKGSIPDRFSAQQFSDYHSELNMSSLELGDSALYFCASSLFESTDTQYFGPGTRLTVL.

This clone has only one observation. J is TRBJ2-5 and V is TRBV6-5, with a tentative D call TRBD2 (6 bases). Deletions cut 6 bases from V and 4 bases from J, with 12 bases between. This CDR3 is 13 amino acids long. Germline assignment: CDR1 MNHEY and CDR2 SVGAGI. The DNA for the CDR3 is TGTGCCAGCAGAGAATGGGGAGGAGAGACCCAGTACTTC. This encodes CASREWGGETQYF.

The chain couples TRBV29-1 to TRBJ2-1; no reliable D call. In germline, CDR1 is SQVTM, CDR2 ANQGSEA. V was cut by 5 bases and J by 6 bases, with 5 bases left in between. CDR3 length: 10 amino acids. The CDR3 nucleotides read TGCAGCGTTCGTTTCAATGAGCAGTTCTTC. Encoded protein: CSVRFNEQFF.

The rearrangement links TRBV14 to TRBJ1-5; D perhaps matches TRBD1 (5 bases). The CDR3 runs to 15 residues. The germline V gene has CDR1 SGHDN and CDR2 FVKESK. The V end was cut by 4 bases, the J end by 7 bases, with 17 bases between. This CDR3 is CASSPGTGARQPQHF. The CDR3 coding sequence is TGTGCCAGCAGCCCAGGGACGGGCGCCAGGCAGCCCCAGCATTTT.

This clone appeared a single time. The rearrangement joins TRBV29-1 to TRBJ2-1; D call uncertain. The CDR3 spans 13 residues. The V end was cut by 3 bases, the J end by 0 bases, with 6 bases between. Per germline, CDR1 SQVTM and CDR2 ANQGSEA. The CDR3 nucleotides read TGCAGCGTTGACTCCCTCTCCTACAATGAGCAGTTCTTC. This codes for CSVDSLSYNEQFF.

This clone has more than one count but fewer than ten. V usage is TRBV6-1 and J usage is TRBJ2-1, with 9 bases fitting TRBD1. CDR1 MNHNS and CDR2 SASEGT come from the germline V gene. The CDR3 extends over 13 amino acids. V trimming: 8 bases; J trimming: 4 bases; junction bases outside the gene matches: 3. CDR3 coding DNA: TGTGCCAGCGGGACAGGGCTTTACAATGAGCAGTTCTTC. Amino acids: CASGTGLYNEQFF.

Turning to this clone: In the same sample, other DNA sequences code for this CDR3. This chain joins TRBV9 and TRBJ2-5, with 13 bases fitting TRBD2. The CDR3 is 16 amino acids. The germline V gene encodes CDR1 SGDLS and CDR2 YYNGEE. Trimming took 2 bases from V and 4 from J; bases not matched to a gene: 5. This CDR3 is CASSVGLAGVGETQYF. CDR3 coding DNA: TGTGCCAGCAGCGTCGGACTAGCGGGAGTCGGAGAGACCCAGTACTTC.

This chain joins TRBV7-9 and TRBJ1-1; the D is unclear. This CDR3 is 14 amino acids long. In germline, CDR1 is SEHNR, CDR2 FQNEAQ (reference sequence). The V end lost 7 bases, the J end lost 1 base, and 13 bases lay between the germline ends. The DNA of the CDR3 is TGTGCCAGCACTAACGGCCCATCGAACACTGAAGCTTTCTTT. Translating gives CASTNGPSNTEAFF.

This clone was recorded only once. The V call is TRBV28, the J call TRBJ2-1; 9 bases are a match to TRBD2. This CDR3 region has 15 residues. The germline CDR1 and CDR2 sequences are MDHEN and SYDVKM. Trimming cost V 3 bases and J 7 bases; bases outside gene matches: 7. In DNA, the CDR3 is TGTGCCAGCAGTTTTGGGCTAGCGGGGTGGAATGAGCAGTTCTTC. Encoded protein: CASSFGLAGWNEQFF.